The source of this T cell receptor (beta chain) is a study of blood T cell repertoires in COVID-19. CDR3 size: 16 residues. From germline, CDR1 is SGHNT and CDR2 YYREEE (reference sequence). V gave up 4 bases and J gave up 0 bases, with 17 bases separating them. Profiled with immunoSEQ multiplex PCR; TCRdb holds only in-frame clones, not every one. The sample shows just over 650,000 clones, 85% to 90% of them seen only once. The chain combines TRBV5-4 with TRBJ2-7, with D tentatively TRBD1 (6 bases). What was sequenced was peripheral blood. The clonotype comes from a woman younger than 30 with acute or convalescent COVID-19. In nucleotides, the CDR3 is TGTGCCAGCAGCGCCTACAGGGACGGCAGCTCCTACGAGCAGTACTTC. This translates into CASSAYRDGSSYEQYF.